The following is a T cell receptor (beta chain) sequence with its context. The antigen is unknown. CDR3 length: 15 residues. Germline V gene lookup returns CDR1 DFQATT and CDR2 SNEGSKA (reference sequence). Deletions cut 1 base from V and 1 base from J, with 12 bases between. A library of TCRbeta sequences, prepared with unique molecular identifiers, was generated. TCRdb fed the PCR reads into MiXCR, producing one record per CDR3 protein. This table holds 500,000 to 600,000 distinct CDR3 sequences, 25% to 30% found once. This specimen belongs to a study of T-cell reconstitution after alpha-beta-depleted transplantation in children. Regarding the study as a whole: Some patients owed their high day-60 TCRbeta diversity to surviving recipient T cells and thymic progenitors.

The genes are TRBV20-1 and TRBJ2-3; D gene uncertain. The sample was PBMCs, taken before TCRalphabeta/CD19-depleted stem cell transplant. This clonotype was obtained from a boy younger than two with Wiskott-Aldrich syndrome, due to receive a stem cell transplant. The CDR3 loop is CSARAEQIRTDTQYF. Written as DNA, the CDR3 is TGCAGTGCTAGAGCCGAGCAGATACGCACAGATACGCAGTATTTT.